This entry lists 16 T cell receptor beta chains sequenced from one sample in a study of blood T cell repertoires in COVID-19. Some clones are missing from TCRdb's copy, which holds only in-frame ones; the method was immunoSEQ multiplex PCR. In the table there are about 190,000 clones, roughly 89% of which are singletons. The source material was peripheral blood. These receptors all come from a woman aged 18 to 35 who had recovered from COVID-19.

The chain is built from TRBV18 and TRBJ2-7, with D possibly being TRBD1 (6 bases). Germline values: CDR1 KGHSH, CDR2 LQKENI. Trimming removed 3 bases at V and 2 bases at J, with 14 bases between. The CDR3 contains 15 residues. The CDR3 bases are TGTGCCAGCTCACCCCCCCGCCGGACAGCCTACGAGCAGTACTTC. It translates to CASSPPRRTAYEQYF.

The chain combines TRBV7-9 with TRBJ2-5; D perhaps matches TRBD1 (6 bases). The germline V gene has CDR1 SEHNR and CDR2 FQNEAQ (reference sequence). The V and J ends lost 5 bases and 0 bases respectively, with 13 bases between them. The CDR3 is 15 residues long. CDR3 protein: CASSPGQTYQETQYF. DNA for the CDR3: TGTGCCAGCAGCCCTGGACAGACCTACCAAGAGACCCAGTACTTC.

V usage is TRBV19 and J usage is TRBJ1-6; a possible D gene is TRBD1 (6 bases). This CDR3 is built from 18 residues. The V gene's germline CDR1 is LNHDA and CDR2 SQIVND (reference sequence). V lost 5 bases to trimming and J lost 0 bases, with 17 bases between them. CDR3 nucleotides: TGTGCCAGTAGTTCCACAGGGACCTCCTTCTCCTATAATTCACCCCTCCACTTT. Residues: CASSSTGTSFSYNSPLHF. The full variable domain, rest sourced from reference TRBV19 and TRBJ1-6, is DGGITQSPKYLFRKEGQNVTLSCEQNLNHDAMYWYRQDPGQGLRLIYYSQIVNDFQKGDIAEGYSVSREKKESFPLTVTSAQKNPTAFYLCASSSTGTSFSYNSPLHFGNGTRLTVT.

In nucleotides, the CDR3 is TGTGCCAGCAGCCAATACAGGGATTATGGCTACACCTTC. It translates to CASSQYRDYGYTF. The genes are TRBV11-2 and TRBJ1-2; D is perhaps TRBD1 (6 bases). Per the germline V gene, CDR1 is SGHAT and CDR2 is FQNNGV. V was clipped by 5 bases and J by 5 bases, with 12 bases between them. This CDR3 region has 13 residues.

The chain combines TRBV9 with TRBJ2-1; 13 nucleotides agree with TRBD2. CDR1 and CDR2 from the germline V gene are SGDLS and YYNGEE. This CDR3 comprises 18 residues. Trimming at V came to 4 bases and at J to 10 bases, leaving 17 bases not matched to a gene. Written as DNA, the CDR3 is TGTGCCAGCAGCTCCCCGGGACTAGCGGGACGCCCGCTTGGGGAGCAGTTCTTC. The encoded protein is CASSSPGLAGRPLGEQFF.

This clone was observed a handful of times. This chain connects TRBV5-4 to TRBJ2-7; TRBD1 matches 7 bases. Germline CDR1 reads SGHNT; CDR2 reads YYREEE (reference sequence). This CDR3 region has 13 residues. V shed 4 bases, J shed 7 bases, and the junction held 8 bases outside the gene matches. Written as DNA, the CDR3 is TGTGCCAGCAGCACCCCCACAGGGGCTGAGCAGTACTTC. Its translation: CASSTPTGAEQYF.

This clone appeared once. The V and J genes are TRBV5-1 and TRBJ2-7; 14 nucleotides match TRBD2. With V trimmed by 4 bases and J by 7 bases, 4 bases remained unmatched. The CDR3 runs to 14 residues. The germline V gene encodes CDR1 SGHRS and CDR2 YFSETQ. The CDR3 nucleotides read TGCGCCAGCAGCGCGGGACTAGCGGGAGATGAGCAGTACGTC. Protein sequence: CASSAGLAGDEQYV.

The gene calls are TRBV28 and TRBJ2-7; tentative D call: TRBD2 (5 bases). The germline V and J ends were trimmed by 5 bases and 4 bases, with 15 bases remaining between them. Germline V gene lookup returns CDR1 MDHEN and CDR2 SYDVKM. The CDR3 contains 14 residues. This CDR3 is CASSPGLGSYEQYV. CDR3 DNA sequence: TGTGCCAGCAGTCCCGGACTGGGGAGTTACGAGCAGTACGTC.

V gene TRBV6-4 combines with J gene TRBJ2-3, with 9 bases fitting TRBD2. This CDR3 has 15 residues. Germline V gene data show CDR1 as MRHNA and CDR2 as SNTAGT. V shed 6 bases and J 0 bases; nucleotides not matched to a gene: 4. CDR3 in amino acids: CASRYSGGSTDTQYF. CDR3 nucleotides: TGTGCCAGCAGATACAGCGGGGGGAGCACAGATACGCAGTATTTT.

CDR3 region: CASSFGESEQFF. For the CDR3, the DNA is TGCGCCAGCAGCTTCGGGGAAAGTGAGCAGTTCTTC. The chain couples TRBV5-1 to TRBJ2-1; tentatively, D is TRBD2 (5 bases). The germline V gene encodes CDR1 SGHRS and CDR2 YFSETQ. V gave up 2 bases and J gave up 9 bases, with 9 bases separating them. The CDR3 is made up of 12 amino acids.

This chain connects TRBV4-3 to TRBJ2-3; possible D gene TRBD2, 5 bases. The CDR3 is made up of 16 amino acids. Germline loops: CDR1 LGHNA, CDR2 YSLEER. Trimming removed 0 bases at V and 1 base at J, with 11 bases between. The CDR3 sequence is CASSQEFASRTDTQYF. As DNA, the CDR3 is TGCGCCAGCAGCCAAGAGTTCGCTAGCCGCACAGATACGCAGTATTTT.

The sample holds one count of this clone. This chain links TRBV5-4 with TRBJ1-1; no definite D call. CDR3 length equals 13 residues. The germline CDR1 and CDR2 sequences are SGHNT and YYREEE (reference sequence). V lost 6 bases, J lost 3 bases, and 12 bases lay in between. The DNA for the CDR3 is TGTGCCAGCAATGGGCAGGTGGACACTGAAGCTTTCTTT. It translates to CASNGQVDTEAFF.

The V gene is TRBV29-1, the J gene TRBJ1-2; D call uncertain. This CDR3 is 10 amino acids long. The V gene lost 2 bases and the J gene lost 7 bases, with 5 bases spanning the gap. The germline V gene has CDR1 SQVTM and CDR2 ANQGSEA. The CDR3 spells CSVERGGYTF. The CDR3, as DNA: TGCAGCGTTGAACGAGGTGGCTACACCTTC. The full variable domain, rest sourced from reference TRBV29-1 and TRBJ1-2, is SAVISQKPSRDICQRGTSLTIQCQVDSQVTMMFWYRQQPGQSLTLIATANQGSEATYESGFVIDKFPISRPNLTFSTLTVSNMSPEDSSIYLCSVERGGYTFGSGTRLTVV.

The chain joins TRBV14 to TRBJ1-2; D is perhaps TRBD1 (6 bases). Trimming took 7 bases from V and 0 from J, leaving 15 bases between them. CDR3 length: 15 residues. The germline V gene encodes CDR1 SGHDN and CDR2 FVKESK. The CDR3 sequence: CASTSGQLANYGYTF. In nucleotides, the CDR3 is TGTGCCAGCACCTCCGGACAGCTAGCTAACTATGGCTACACCTTC.

CDR3 loop: CASRKTGSRLVYGYTF. The CDR3, as DNA: TGTGCCAGCAGAAAGACAGGGAGTAGGCTGGTCTATGGCTACACCTTC. The V gene is TRBV5-8, the J gene TRBJ1-2; TRBD1 matches 7 bases. The CDR3 contains 16 residues. The ends lost 5 bases at V and 4 bases at J; junction bases unmatched: 14. The germline CDR1 and CDR2 sequences are SGHTS and YDEGEE.

This clone has just a few counts. The chain carries TRBV11-2 and TRBJ2-7, with D perhaps matching TRBD2 (6 bases). V was pared by 5 bases and J by 2 bases, with 13 bases between. Germline loops: CDR1 SGHAT, CDR2 FQNNGV. The CDR3 length is 14 residues. The CDR3 DNA is TGTGCCAGCAGCCCCGCGGGGCGGGCCTACGAGCAGTACTTC. Translating gives CASSPAGRAYEQYF.